Listed below are T cell receptor beta chains from one sample, sequenced in a study of shared clonotypes between healthy human individuals. This table comes from immunoSEQ multiplex PCR, and its TCRdb copy is limited to in-frame clones, with some not included. This repertoire shows approximately 2,200,000 clones, 85% to 95% found once; its top ten account for approximately 1.7%. The sequenced sample consisted of naive CD8+ T cells from PBMCs. These receptors all come from a man in his late teens or twenties in good health. Some clones in this sample may be carry-over from other donors' samples. Both conserved end residues are part of each CDR3. The D gene is left open where the match is weak. Clone size, where shown, is once, few, many, or a class for clones that have expanded.

d_call clone_size j_call v_call cdr3_aa cdr3_nt
- - TRBJ1-4 TRBV27 CASSLGGWGEKLFF TGTGCCAGCAGTTTAGGAGGGTGGGGTGAAAAACTGTTTTTT
TRBD1 - TRBJ2-5 TRBV6-6 CASSYVRTGGRETQYF TGTGCCAGCAGTTACGTTCGGACAGGGGGCCGGGAGACCCAGTACTTC
TRBD2 - TRBJ2-7 TRBV7-2 CASSLPGLAREQYF TGTGCCAGCAGCCTCCCGGGACTAGCTCGCGAGCAGTACTTC
- - TRBJ2-5 TRBV28 CASSLGVGGWGQETQYF TGTGCCAGCAGTTTAGGGGTTGGGGGATGGGGACAAGAGACCCAGTACTTC
TRBD2 - TRBJ2-7 TRBV7-6 CASSLAGGFTYEQYF TGTGCCAGCAGCCTAGCGGGAGGGTTTACCTACGAGCAGTACTTC
TRBD2 - TRBJ2-1 TRBV6-6 CASSSPSGRNDNEQFF TGTGCCAGCAGTTCACCGAGCGGGAGGAATGACAATGAGCAGTTCTTC
- - TRBJ2-4 TRBV5-1 CASSLNGGGLAKNIQYF TGCGCCAGCAGCTTGAATGGAGGGGGCCTAGCCAAAAACATTCAGTACTTC
- once TRBJ2-7 TRBV5-4 CASSFYTEKYEQYF TGTGCCAGCAGCTTCTACACGGAAAAATACGAGCAGTACTTC
- once TRBJ1-1 TRBV6-5 CASRQLPYANTEAFF TGTGCCAGCAGGCAATTACCGTACGCAAACACTGAAGCTTTCTTT
TRBD2 - TRBJ2-1 TRBV28 CASRLAGGFGEQFF TGTGCCAGCAGGTTAGCGGGAGGTTTCGGTGAGCAGTTCTTC
TRBD1 - TRBJ1-1 TRBV28 CASSTGDRGTEAFF TGTGCCAGCAGCACCGGGGACAGGGGGACTGAAGCTTTCTTT
- - TRBJ2-7 TRBV2 CASMRGGYEQYF TGTGCCAGCATGAGGGGGGGCTACGAGCAGTACTTC
- - TRBJ2-3 TRBV11-2 CASSLVEGGTDTQYF TGTGCCAGCAGCTTAGTGGAAGGAGGGACAGATACGCAGTATTTT
- once TRBJ2-3 TRBV4-2 CASSLGRGAPDTDTQYF TGTGCCAGCAGCCTCGGTCGGGGGGCCCCGGACACAGATACGCAGTATTTT
TRBD1 - TRBJ1-2 TRBV29-1 CSVEERTGRSGYTF TGCAGCGTTGAAGAGAGGACAGGGCGTAGTGGCTACACCTTC
- - TRBJ2-1 TRBV5-4 CASSLANSLNEQFF TGTGCCAGCAGCTTGGCAAACTCACTCAATGAGCAGTTCTTC
- - TRBJ1-2 TRBV13 CASSFHQRSEAWDYGYTF TGTGCCAGCAGCTTTCATCAGAGATCGGAGGCTTGGGACTATGGCTACACCTTC
- - TRBJ1-3 TRBV27 CASGPGPGNTIYF TGTGCCAGCGGCCCAGGGCCTGGAAACACCATATATTTT
- - TRBJ1-4 TRBV6-1 CASSDRWQSEKLFF TGTGCCAGCAGTGACCGATGGCAGAGCGAAAAACTGTTTTTT
- - TRBJ2-1 TRBV29-1 CSVELRDSYNEQFF TGCAGCGTTGAGTTGCGGGACTCCTACAATGAGCAGTTCTTC
- - TRBJ2-5 TRBV4-2 CASSQGARRGDQETQYF TGTGCCAGCAGCCAAGGAGCGAGGCGAGGGGACCAAGAGACCCAGTACTTC
- - TRBJ2-7 TRBV4-1 CASSPLSTTGGYEQYF TGCGCCAGCAGCCCCTTATCGACAACCGGGGGCTACGAGCAGTACTTC
- - TRBJ2-5 TRBV27 CASSLSGGPQETQYF TGTGCCAGCAGTTTATCGGGCGGACCCCAAGAGACCCAGTACTTC
- - TRBJ2-7 TRBV4-1 CASSQGPGESYEQYF TGCGCCAGCAGCCAAGGGCCAGGTGAATCCTACGAGCAGTACTTC
- - TRBJ1-1 TRBV28 CASRRGTEAFF TGTGCCAGCCGTCGCGGCACTGAAGCTTTCTTT
- - TRBJ1-1 TRBV10-2 CASSEYRGTEAFF TGCGCCAGCAGTGAGTATCGGGGCACTGAAGCTTTCTTT
TRBD1 - TRBJ2-5 TRBV10-3 CAIRGDRGWTQYF TGTGCCATCAGAGGGGACAGGGGCTGGACCCAGTACTTC
- - TRBJ1-1 TRBV19 CASSGGVRVNTEAFF TGTGCCAGTAGTGGGGGAGTCAGGGTGAACACTGAAGCTTTCTTT
TRBD1 - TRBJ1-2 TRBV25-1 CASSEWGDRVGYGYTF TGTGCCAGCAGTGAATGGGGGGACAGGGTGGGCTATGGCTACACCTTC
TRBD1 - TRBJ1-4 TRBV11-2 CASSRDRGVIKLFF TGTGCCAGCAGCCGAGACAGGGGGGTGATAAAACTGTTTTTT
- - TRBJ2-1 TRBV7-2 CASVYDEQFF TGTGCCAGCGTGTATGATGAGCAGTTCTTC
- - TRBJ1-2 TRBV5-1 CASSLEGYPNYGYTF TGCGCCAGCAGTCTAGAGGGGTATCCTAACTATGGCTACACCTTC
TRBD2 - TRBJ2-1 TRBV4-2 CASSQPIAGGPYNEQFF TGTGCCAGCAGCCAGCCTATAGCGGGAGGGCCCTACAATGAGCAGTTCTTC
- - TRBJ2-2 TRBV5-1 CASSLRGAGELFF TGCGCCAGCAGCTTGCGAGGGGCCGGGGAGCTGTTTTTT
TRBD1 - TRBJ2-7 TRBV9 CASSAGQGTGEQYF TGTGCCAGCAGCGCGGGACAGGGTACCGGCGAGCAGTACTTC
TRBD1 once TRBJ1-5 TRBV15 CATSRDSDRGNQPQHF TGTGCCACCAGCAGAGACTCCGACAGGGGGAATCAGCCCCAGCATTTT
- - TRBJ1-4 TRBV13 CASSPGSNEKLFF TGTGCCAGCAGCCCAGGGTCCAATGAAAAACTGTTTTTT
- - TRBJ2-7 TRBV10-2 CASSPVNRGLLWEQYF TGCGCCAGCAGTCCGGTTAACCGGGGTCTCTTGTGGGAGCAGTACTTC
TRBD2 - TRBJ2-7 TRBV27 CASSPGTSGNEQYF TGTGCCAGCAGTCCCGGGACTAGCGGGAACGAGCAGTACTTC
TRBD1 - TRBJ2-7 TRBV7-6 CASSLSGTGYEQYF TGTGCCAGCAGCTTATCCGGGACAGGGTACGAGCAGTACTTC
- - TRBJ2-1 TRBV19 CASSPGFLYNEQFF TGTGCCAGTAGTCCGGGGTTCCTGTACAATGAGCAGTTCTTC
TRBD2 - TRBJ2-1 TRBV4-2 CASSLPRGTSYNEQFF TGTGCCAGCAGCCTCCCAAGGGGGACTAGTTACAATGAGCAGTTCTTC
- - TRBJ2-5 TRBV27 CASSLFGRGQETQYF TGTGCCAGCAGTTTATTCGGGCGGGGCCAAGAGACCCAGTACTTC
- - TRBJ1-2 TRBV4-2 CASSQEPGVTYGYTF TGTGCCAGCAGCCAAGAGCCAGGGGTCACCTATGGCTACACCTTC